The present T cell receptor (beta chain) was sequenced within a study of cytomegalovirus exposure and HLA in healthy donors. The study's findings and limits: On later analysis, the bulk of CMV-associated TCR beta chains appeared to be HLA-restricted.

Despite likely unrecorded immune exposures, the donors were nominally healthy at the time of sampling. 13 Jbeta primers and 60 Vbeta primers were used for the PCR. Method: immunoSEQ multiplex PCR; TCRdb's copy keeps in-frame clones and lacks some. Among fewer than 200,000 clones listed, approximately 70% were seen once. As regards this clone: Its matching antigen is unknown.

The CDR3 contains 16 residues. J lost 4 bases, V lost 7 bases, and 14 bases had no gene match. The germline V gene has CDR1 GTSNPN and CDR2 SVGIG (reference sequence). Sequences were obtained from PBMCs. This sequence joins TRBV30 and TRBJ2-3, with 10 bases identical to TRBD2. This TCR was recovered from a middle-aged man in good health and CMV-seropositive. The CDR3 region is CAYLPLTSGVADTQYF. In nucleotides, the CDR3 is TGTGCCTACCTCCCCCTTACTAGCGGGGTGGCAGATACGCAGTATTTT.